This T cell receptor (beta chain) was retrieved from a study of shared clonotypes between healthy human individuals. The CDR3 has 13 residues. V lost 3 bases to trimming and J lost 0 bases, with 6 bases between them. The germline V gene encodes CDR1 SGHRS and CDR2 YFSETQ. Both subsets, CD45RA+ naive and CD45RA-negative memory, were split from the CD4+ cells. As concerns this clone: Its antigen remains unidentified.

Study-level points and caveats: The rarefaction results pointed to incomplete sorted-subset sequencing despite large depth. Richness estimates generally favored naive over memory subsets. Shared clonotypes across all four donors exceeded non-shared ones in generation probability.

This table comes from immunoSEQ multiplex PCR, and its TCRdb copy is limited to in-frame clones, with some not included. The repertoire includes 2 million to 3 million clones, approximately 92% of them detected once, and 0.13% to 0.15% sits in the top ten. This sequence was found in a man younger than 35 in good health. Source material: naive CD4+ T cells sorted from blood. Subset noted: CD45RA+ positively selected. J is TRBJ1-1 and V is TRBV5-1; D unclear. The CDR3 DNA is TGCGCCAGCAGCTGGGAACTGAACACTGAAGCTTTCTTT. Encoded protein: CASSWELNTEAFF. Complete variable domain (other parts from reference TRBV5-1 and TRBJ1-1): KAGVTQTPRYLIKTRGQQVTLSCSPISGHRSVSWYQQTPGQGLQFLFEYFSETQRNKGNFPGRFSGRQFSNSRSEMNVSTLELGDSALYLCASSWELNTEAFFGQGTRLTVV.